The clone carrying this T cell receptor (beta chain) was seen a single time. Its antigen is still unknown. This sample is drawn from a study of lymphopenia after photon versus proton radiotherapy. Some clones are missing from TCRdb's copy, which holds only in-frame ones; the method was immunoSEQ multiplex PCR. This repertoire shows 50,000 to 70,000 clones, around 90% found once; its top ten account for around 13%. Notes on the study in general: A bigger post-nadir fall in TCR diversity correlated inversely with survival time in deceased patients.

V lost 10 bases and J 0 bases, leaving 10 bases between the germline ends. This CDR3 is built from 14 residues. Germline loops: CDR1 SGHVS, CDR2 FNYEAQ. Sequenced material: peripheral blood, taken from a patient treated with proton-based radiotherapy. V gene TRBV7-6 combines with J gene TRBJ1-6; D is possibly TRBD1 (6 bases). This clonotype was obtained from a man older than 75 with esophageal cancer. The CDR3 protein is CATSDSSYNSPLHF. CDR3 coding DNA: TGTGCCACCTCGGACAGCTCCTATAATTCACCCCTCCACTTT. Based on the CDR3 plus reference TRBV7-6 and TRBJ1-6, the full variable domain is GAGVSQSPRYKVTKRGQDVALRCDPISGHVSLYWYRQALGQGPEFLTYFNYEAQQDKSGLPNDRFSAERPEGSISTLTIQRTEQRDSAMYRCATSDSSYNSPLHFGNGTRLTVT.